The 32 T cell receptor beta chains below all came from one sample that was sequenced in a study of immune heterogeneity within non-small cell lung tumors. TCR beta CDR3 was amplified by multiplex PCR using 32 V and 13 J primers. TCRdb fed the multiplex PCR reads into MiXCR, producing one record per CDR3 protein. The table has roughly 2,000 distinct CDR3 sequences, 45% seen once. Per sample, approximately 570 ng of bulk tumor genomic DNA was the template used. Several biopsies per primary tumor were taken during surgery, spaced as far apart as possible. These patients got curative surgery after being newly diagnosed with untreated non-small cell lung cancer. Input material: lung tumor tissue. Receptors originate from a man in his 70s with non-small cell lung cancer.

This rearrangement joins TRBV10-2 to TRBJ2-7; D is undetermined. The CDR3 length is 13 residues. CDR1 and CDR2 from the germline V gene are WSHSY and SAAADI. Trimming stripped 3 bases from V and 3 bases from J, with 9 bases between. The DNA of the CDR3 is TGCGCCAGCAGTGATAAACAACACTACGAGCAGTACTTC. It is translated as CASSDKQHYEQYF.

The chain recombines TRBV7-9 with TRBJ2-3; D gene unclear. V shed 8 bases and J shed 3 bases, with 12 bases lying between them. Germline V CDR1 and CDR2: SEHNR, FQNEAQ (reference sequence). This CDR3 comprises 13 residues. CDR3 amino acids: CASQLGWTDTQYF. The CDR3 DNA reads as TGTGCCAGCCAGTTGGGGTGGACAGATACGCAGTATTTT.

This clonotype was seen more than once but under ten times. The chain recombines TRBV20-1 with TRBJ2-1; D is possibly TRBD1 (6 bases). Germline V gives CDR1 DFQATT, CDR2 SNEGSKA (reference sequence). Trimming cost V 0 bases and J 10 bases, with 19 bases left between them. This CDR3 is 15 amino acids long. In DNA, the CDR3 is TGCAGTGCTAGAGATTGGGGAACAGGGAAGGACGAGCAGTTCTTC. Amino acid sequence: CSARDWGTGKDEQFF.

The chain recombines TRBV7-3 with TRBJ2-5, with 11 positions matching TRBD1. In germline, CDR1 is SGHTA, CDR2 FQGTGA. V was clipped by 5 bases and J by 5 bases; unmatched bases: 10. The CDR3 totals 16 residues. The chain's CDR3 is CASSPGQGARGETQYF. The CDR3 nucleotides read TGTGCCAGCAGCCCCGGACAGGGGGCGCGAGGGGAGACCCAGTACTTC.

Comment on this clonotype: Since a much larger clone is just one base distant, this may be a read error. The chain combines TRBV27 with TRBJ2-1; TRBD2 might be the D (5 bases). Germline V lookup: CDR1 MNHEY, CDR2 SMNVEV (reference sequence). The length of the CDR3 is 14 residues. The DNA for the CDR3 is TGTGCCAGCGGTTTATATGGGGAGAACAATGAGCAGTTCTTC. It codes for CASGLYGENNEQFF.

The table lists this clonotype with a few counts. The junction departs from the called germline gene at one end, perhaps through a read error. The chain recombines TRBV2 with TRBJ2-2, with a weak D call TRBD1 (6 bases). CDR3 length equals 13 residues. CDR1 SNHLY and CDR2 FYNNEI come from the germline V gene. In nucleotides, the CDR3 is TGTGCCAGCAGAGAAGGGGGAGACGGGGAGCTGTTTTTT. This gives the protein CASREGGDGELFF.

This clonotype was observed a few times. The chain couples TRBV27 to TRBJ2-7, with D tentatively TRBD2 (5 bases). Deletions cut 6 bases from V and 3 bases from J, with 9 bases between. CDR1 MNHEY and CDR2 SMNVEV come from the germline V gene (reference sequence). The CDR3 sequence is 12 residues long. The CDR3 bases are TGTGCCAGCAGACGGGGTAACTACGAGCAGTACTTC. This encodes CASRRGNYEQYF.

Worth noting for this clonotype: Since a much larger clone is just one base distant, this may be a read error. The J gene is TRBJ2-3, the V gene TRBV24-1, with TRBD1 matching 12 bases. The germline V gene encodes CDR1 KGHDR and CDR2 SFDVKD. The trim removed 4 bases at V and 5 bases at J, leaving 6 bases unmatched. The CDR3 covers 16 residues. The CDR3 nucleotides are TGTGCCACCAGTGACCCCGGGACAGGGGGCATAGATACGCAGTATTTT. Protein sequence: CATSDPGTGGIDTQYF.

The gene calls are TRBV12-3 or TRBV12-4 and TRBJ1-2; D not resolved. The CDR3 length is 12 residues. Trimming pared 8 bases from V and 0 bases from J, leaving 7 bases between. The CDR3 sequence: CASGRSNYGYTF. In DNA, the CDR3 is TGTGCCAGCGGGCGGTCTAACTATGGCTACACCTTC.

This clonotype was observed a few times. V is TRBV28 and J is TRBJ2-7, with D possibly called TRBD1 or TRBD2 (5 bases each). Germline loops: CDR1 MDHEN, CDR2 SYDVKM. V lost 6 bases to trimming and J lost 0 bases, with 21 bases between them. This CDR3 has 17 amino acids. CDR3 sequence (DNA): TGTGCCAGCAGCCCGGGCCAGGGACGTAAAGCCTCCTACGAGCAGTACTTC. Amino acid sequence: CASSPGQGRKASYEQYF.

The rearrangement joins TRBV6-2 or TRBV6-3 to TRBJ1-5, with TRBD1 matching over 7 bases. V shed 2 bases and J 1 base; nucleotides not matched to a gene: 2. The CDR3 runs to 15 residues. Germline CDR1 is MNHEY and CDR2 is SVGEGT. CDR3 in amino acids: CASSYLTGSNQPQHF. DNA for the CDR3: TGTGCCAGCAGTTACCTGACAGGGAGCAATCAGCCCCAGCATTTT.

The DNA of the CDR3 is TGCAGTGCTAGGAGAGTGAGCGGGGGCTACAATGAGCAGTTCTTC. Its translation: CSARRVSGGYNEQFF. This chain links TRBV20-1 with TRBJ2-1, with 8 positions matching TRBD2. The V gene's germline CDR1 is DFQATT and CDR2 SNEGSKA (reference sequence). V was clipped by 3 bases and J by 3 bases; unmatched bases: 7. This CDR3 has 15 residues.

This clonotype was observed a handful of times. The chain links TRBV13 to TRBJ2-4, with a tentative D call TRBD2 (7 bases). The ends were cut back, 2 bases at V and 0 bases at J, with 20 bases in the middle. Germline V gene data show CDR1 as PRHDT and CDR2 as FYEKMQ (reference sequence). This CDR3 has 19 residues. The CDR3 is CASSLMGVGGRVAKNIQYF. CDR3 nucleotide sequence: TGTGCCAGCAGCTTAATGGGGGTCGGGGGGCGCGTAGCCAAAAACATTCAGTACTTC.

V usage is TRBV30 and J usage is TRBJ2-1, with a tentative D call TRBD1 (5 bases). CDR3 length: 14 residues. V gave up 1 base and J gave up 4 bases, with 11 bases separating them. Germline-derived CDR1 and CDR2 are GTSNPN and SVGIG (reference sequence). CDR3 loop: CAWSDDRGYNEQFF. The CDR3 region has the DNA TGTGCCTGGAGTGATGATAGGGGTTACAATGAGCAGTTCTTC.

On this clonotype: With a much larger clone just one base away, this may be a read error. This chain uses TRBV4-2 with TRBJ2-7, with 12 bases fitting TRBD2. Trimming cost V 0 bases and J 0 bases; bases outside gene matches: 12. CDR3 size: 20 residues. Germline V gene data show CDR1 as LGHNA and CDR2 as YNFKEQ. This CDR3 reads CASSQDYPGLAGGSSYEQYF. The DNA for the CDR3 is TGTGCCAGCAGCCAAGACTACCCGGGTCTAGCGGGAGGGAGCTCCTACGAGCAGTACTTC.

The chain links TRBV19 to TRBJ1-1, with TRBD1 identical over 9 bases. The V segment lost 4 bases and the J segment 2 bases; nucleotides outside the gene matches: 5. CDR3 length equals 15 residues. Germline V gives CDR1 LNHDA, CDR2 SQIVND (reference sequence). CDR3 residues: CASSRPGQGNTEAFF. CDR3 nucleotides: TGTGCCAGTAGTAGACCGGGACAGGGTAACACTGAAGCTTTCTTT.

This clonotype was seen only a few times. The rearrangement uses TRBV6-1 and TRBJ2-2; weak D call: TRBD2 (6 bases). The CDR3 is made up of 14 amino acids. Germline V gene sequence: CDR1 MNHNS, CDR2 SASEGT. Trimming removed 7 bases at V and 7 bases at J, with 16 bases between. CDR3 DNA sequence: TGTGCCAGCAAGTCGGCTAGCGCCCTCGGGGAGCTGTTTTTT. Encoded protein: CASKSASALGELFF.

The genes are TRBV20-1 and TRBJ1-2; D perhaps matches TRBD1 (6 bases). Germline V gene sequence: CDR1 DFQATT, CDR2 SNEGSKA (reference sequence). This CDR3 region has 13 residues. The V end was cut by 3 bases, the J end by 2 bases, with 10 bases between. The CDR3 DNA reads TGCAGTGCTAGTACAGGGTTAAACTATGGCTACACCTTC. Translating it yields CSASTGLNYGYTF.

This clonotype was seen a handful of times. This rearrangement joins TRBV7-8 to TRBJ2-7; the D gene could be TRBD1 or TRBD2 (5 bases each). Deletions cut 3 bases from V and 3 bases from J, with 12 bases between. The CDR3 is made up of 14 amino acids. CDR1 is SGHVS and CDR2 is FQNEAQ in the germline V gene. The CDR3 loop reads CASSLRGIGYEQYF. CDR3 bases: TGTGCCAGCAGCTTGAGGGGAATTGGCTACGAGCAGTACTTC.

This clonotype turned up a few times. DNA of the CDR3: TGTGCCAGCAGACAGGGTTGGGGGGCGGGGAACACTGAAGCTTTCTTT. Its translation: CASRQGWGAGNTEAFF. This chain uses TRBV6-1 with TRBJ1-1, with D possibly TRBD1 on 6 matching bases. The length of the CDR3 is 16 residues. The V gene lost 6 bases and the J gene lost 1 base, with 18 bases spanning the gap. CDR1 MNHNS and CDR2 SASEGT come from the germline V gene.

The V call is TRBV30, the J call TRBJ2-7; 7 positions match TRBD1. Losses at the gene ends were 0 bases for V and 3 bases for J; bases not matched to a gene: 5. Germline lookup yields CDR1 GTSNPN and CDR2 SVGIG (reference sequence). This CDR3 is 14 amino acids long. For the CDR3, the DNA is TGTGCCTGGAGTGTATCAGGGGGATTCTACGAGCAGTACTTC. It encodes CAWSVSGGFYEQYF.

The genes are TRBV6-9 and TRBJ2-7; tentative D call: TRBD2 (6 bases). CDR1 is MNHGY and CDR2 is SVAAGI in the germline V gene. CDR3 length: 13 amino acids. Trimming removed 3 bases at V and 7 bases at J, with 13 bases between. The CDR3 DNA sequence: TGTGCCAGCAGTTACAAGACTAGAGAAGAGCAGTACTTC. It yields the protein CASSYKTREEQYF.

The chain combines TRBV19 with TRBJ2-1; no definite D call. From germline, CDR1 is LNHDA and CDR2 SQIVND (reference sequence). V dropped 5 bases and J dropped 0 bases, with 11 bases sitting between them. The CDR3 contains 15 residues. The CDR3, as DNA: TGTGCCAGTAGTTTGACTCCCAGCTCCTACAATGAGCAGTTCTTC. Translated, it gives CASSLTPSSYNEQFF.

CDR3 sequence: CASSPTASGRTYNEQFF. The DNA of the CDR3 is TGTGCCAGCAGCCCGACGGCTAGCGGGAGAACCTACAATGAGCAGTTCTTC. V gene TRBV27 combines with J gene TRBJ2-1; TRBD2 matches at 10 bases. Germline lookup yields CDR1 MNHEY and CDR2 SMNVEV (reference sequence). This CDR3 is 17 amino acids long. The junction had 10 bases not matched to a gene; V was cut back by 6 bases and J by 2 bases.

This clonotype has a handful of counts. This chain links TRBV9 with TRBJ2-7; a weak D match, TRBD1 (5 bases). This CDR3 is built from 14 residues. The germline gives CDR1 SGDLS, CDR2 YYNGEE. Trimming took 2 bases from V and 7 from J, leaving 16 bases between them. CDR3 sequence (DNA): TGTGCCAGCAGCGTCGGACACCTGAATGGGGAGCAGTACTTC. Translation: CASSVGHLNGEQYF.

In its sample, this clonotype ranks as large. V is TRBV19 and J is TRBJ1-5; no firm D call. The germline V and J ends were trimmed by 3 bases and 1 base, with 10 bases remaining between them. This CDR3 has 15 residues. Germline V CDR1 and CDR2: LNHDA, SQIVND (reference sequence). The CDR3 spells CASSMFVRSNQPQHF. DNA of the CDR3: TGTGCCAGTAGTATGTTCGTCCGAAGCAATCAGCCCCAGCATTTT.

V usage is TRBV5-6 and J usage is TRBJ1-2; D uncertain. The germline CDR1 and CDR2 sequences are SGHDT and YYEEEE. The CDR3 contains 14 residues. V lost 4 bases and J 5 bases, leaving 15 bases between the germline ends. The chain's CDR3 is CASSVNRVKYGYTF. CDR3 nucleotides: TGTGCCAGCAGCGTGAACAGAGTAAAGTATGGCTACACCTTC.

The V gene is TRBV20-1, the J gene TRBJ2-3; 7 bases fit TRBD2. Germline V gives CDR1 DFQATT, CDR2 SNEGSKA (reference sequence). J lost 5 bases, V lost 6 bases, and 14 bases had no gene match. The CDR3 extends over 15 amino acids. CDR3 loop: CSATGGTGLIDTQYF. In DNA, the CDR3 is TGCAGTGCAACCGGGGGTACGGGACTAATAGATACGCAGTATTTT.

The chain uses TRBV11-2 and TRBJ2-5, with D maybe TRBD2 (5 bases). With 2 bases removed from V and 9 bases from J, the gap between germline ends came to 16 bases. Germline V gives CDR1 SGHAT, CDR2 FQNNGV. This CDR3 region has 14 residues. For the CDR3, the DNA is TGTGCCAGCAGCTTATATTCTGAAATGGGAGCCCAGTACTTC. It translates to CASSLYSEMGAQYF. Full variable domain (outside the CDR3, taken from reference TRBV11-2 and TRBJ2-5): EAGVAQSPRYKIIEKRQSVAFWCNPISGHATLYWYQQILGQGPKLLIQFQNNGVVDDSQLPKDRFSAERLKGVDSTLKIQPAKLEDSAVYLCASSLYSEMGAQYFGPGTRLLVL.

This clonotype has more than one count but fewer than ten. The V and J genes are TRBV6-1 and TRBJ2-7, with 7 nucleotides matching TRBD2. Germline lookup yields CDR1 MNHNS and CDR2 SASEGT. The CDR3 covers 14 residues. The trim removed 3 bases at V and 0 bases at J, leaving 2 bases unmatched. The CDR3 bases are TGTGCCAGCAGTGAGGGAGGGAGCTCCTACGAGCAGTACTTC. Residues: CASSEGGSSYEQYF.

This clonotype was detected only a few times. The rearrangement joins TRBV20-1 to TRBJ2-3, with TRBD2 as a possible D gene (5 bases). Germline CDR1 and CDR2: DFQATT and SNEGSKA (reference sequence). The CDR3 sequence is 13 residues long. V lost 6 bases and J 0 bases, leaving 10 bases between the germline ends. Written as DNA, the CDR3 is TGCAGTGCCGGACTCGCAAGCACAGATACGCAGTATTTT. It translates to CSAGLASTDTQYF.

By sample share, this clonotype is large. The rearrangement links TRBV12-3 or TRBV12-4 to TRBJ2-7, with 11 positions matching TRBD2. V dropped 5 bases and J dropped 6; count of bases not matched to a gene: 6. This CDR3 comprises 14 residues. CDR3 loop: CASSQTSGSSEQYF. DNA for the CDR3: TGTGCCAGCAGTCAAACTAGCGGGAGTTCCGAGCAGTACTTC.